These 2 T cell receptor beta chains share one sample of origin, sequenced in a study of OX40 agonist ivuxolimab in advanced cancers. Some clones are missing from TCRdb's copy, which holds only in-frame ones; the method was immunoSEQ multiplex PCR. The data hold some 80,000 clones, with over 70% observed a single time. This specimen consisted of CD4+ or CD8+ T cells sorted from blood, obtained in a trial of the OX40 agonist ivuxolimab. These receptors originate from an adult with an advanced solid tumor such as melanoma, head and neck, liver or kidney cancer.

This clone was recorded only once. The rearrangement links TRBV20-1 to TRBJ1-2; D remains unclear. There are 11 residues in the CDR3. Trimming took off 4 bases at V and 0 bases at J, with 3 bases between the two ends. CDR1 and CDR2 (germline): DFQATT, SNEGSKA (reference sequence). The CDR3 nucleotides are TGCAGTGCTACCTCTAACTATGGCTACACCTTC. Protein product: CSATSNYGYTF.

The chain employs TRBV27 and TRBJ2-7; TRBD1 agrees at 9 bases. Per the germline V gene, CDR1 is MNHEY and CDR2 is SMNVEV (reference sequence). The CDR3 has 13 amino acids. As DNA, the CDR3 is TGTGCTCCAGCGGGACAGGGTTCCTACGAGCAGTACTTC. Its protein product is CAPAGQGSYEQYF.